Following are 13 T cell receptor beta chains from one sample sequenced in a study of cytomegalovirus exposure and HLA in healthy donors. 13 Jbeta primers and 60 Vbeta primers were used for the PCR. Clones were read by immunoSEQ multiplex PCR, and TCRdb kept only the in-frame ones, dropping some. This table holds roughly 120,000 clones, over 60% found once. Sample: PBMCs. These receptors were obtained from a man between 18 and 35 years old in good health and CMV-seronegative.

The chain carries TRBV7-9 and TRBJ2-7; tentatively, D is TRBD2 (5 bases). The V gene lost 5 bases and the J gene lost 0 bases, with 14 bases spanning the gap. The CDR3 has 15 residues. Germline-derived CDR1 and CDR2 are SEHNR and FQNEAQ (reference sequence). The CDR3 spells CASSEDFLHSYEQYF. The CDR3 DNA follows: TGTGCCAGCAGCGAGGACTTCCTTCACTCCTACGAGCAGTACTTC.

The CDR3 DNA is TGTGCCTGGGGAACGGGGTCAAGCTACGAGCAGTACTTC. Amino acids: CAWGTGSSYEQYF. V and J are TRBV30 and TRBJ2-7; D is perhaps TRBD2 (5 bases). Germline assignment: CDR1 GTSNPN and CDR2 SVGIG (reference sequence). Between the trimmed V and J ends, which lost 5 bases and 3 bases, there was a span of 14 bases. The CDR3 contains 13 residues.

The chain couples TRBV20-1 to TRBJ1-2; no reliable D call. Trimming pared 6 bases from V and 3 bases from J, leaving 5 bases between. This CDR3 is 10 amino acids long. The germline V gene has CDR1 DFQATT and CDR2 SNEGSKA (reference sequence). The CDR3 coding sequence is TGCAGTGCCCACTACTATGGCTACACCTTC. Translating it yields CSAHYYGYTF.

The genes are TRBV4-1 and TRBJ2-5; TRBD2 agrees at 7 bases. The V and J ends lost 1 base and 5 bases, in that order; junction bases with no gene match: 4. The germline gives CDR1 MGHRA, CDR2 YSYEKL. The CDR3 covers 14 residues. In nucleotides, the CDR3 is TGCGCCAGCAGCCAAGTTGCGGGGGTCGAGACCCAGTACTTC. Translating it yields CASSQVAGVETQYF.

This clone was counted only a few times. This chain connects TRBV27 to TRBJ2-4, with TRBD2 matching over 7 bases. The CDR3 totals 16 residues. CDR1 and CDR2 (germline): MNHEY, SMNVEV (reference sequence). V was clipped by 4 bases and J by 1 base; unmatched bases: 7. CDR3 loop: CASSSGLGRAKNIQYF. In nucleotides, the CDR3 is TGTGCCAGCAGTTCCGGACTAGGAAGGGCCAAAAACATTCAGTACTTC.

The V and J genes are TRBV5-1 and TRBJ2-1; D gene uncertain. Germline V CDR1 and CDR2: SGHRS, YFSETQ. This CDR3 spans 15 amino acids. V lost 4 bases and J lost 1, with 12 bases in between. DNA for the CDR3: TGCGCCAGCAGCACCTTAGCAATGTCCTACAATGAGCAGTTCTTC. Its protein is CASSTLAMSYNEQFF.

For the CDR3, the DNA is TGCAGCGCCGAGGGCGGCTACGAGCAGTACTTC. Residues: CSAEGGYEQYF. The chain carries TRBV29-1 and TRBJ2-7; possibly TRBD2 for D (5 bases). The CDR3 consists of 11 residues. Germline CDR1 and CDR2: SQVTM and ANQGSEA. The germline V and J ends were trimmed by 7 bases and 3 bases, with 10 bases remaining between them.

The chain employs TRBV6-6 and TRBJ2-7, with D possibly matching TRBD2 (7 bases). This CDR3 is 14 amino acids long. The germline gives CDR1 MNHNY, CDR2 SVGAGI (reference sequence). Trimming took 1 base from V and 6 from J, leaving 13 bases between them. CDR3 loop: CASSYFGGQTEQYF. The CDR3 DNA is TGTGCCAGCAGTTACTTCGGGGGGCAGACCGAGCAGTACTTC.

The genes are TRBV6-6 and TRBJ2-7; TRBD2 matches 9 bases. The DNA end is a closer match to TRBJ2-1, so the J assignment may be wrong. The germline CDR1 and CDR2 sequences are MNHNY and SVGAGI (reference sequence). There are 15 residues in the CDR3. The chain's CDR3 is CASGPKTSGYNEQFF. In DNA form, the CDR3 reads TGTGCCAGTGGACCTAAGACTAGCGGTTACAATGAGCAGTTCTTC.

The rearrangement links TRBV11-1 to TRBJ2-7; the match to TRBD2 covers 7 bases. The CDR3 is 14 residues long. The V and J ends lost 7 bases and 2 bases, in that order; junction bases with no gene match: 8. Per germline, CDR1 SGHAT and CDR2 FQDESV (reference sequence). CDR3 amino acids: CASTSWSGTYEQYF. In DNA, the CDR3 is TGTGCCAGCACCTCCTGGAGCGGGACCTACGAGCAGTACTTC.

The rearrangement links TRBV11-3 to TRBJ2-7; 8 bases are a match to TRBD1. The length of the CDR3 is 14 residues. The V and J ends lost 4 bases and 4 bases, in that order; junction bases with no gene match: 6. Germline CDR1 and CDR2: SGHNT and YENEEA. The CDR3 loop is CASSSVRQGYEQYV. CDR3 DNA: TGTGCCAGCAGCTCGGTCAGACAGGGGTACGAGCAGTACGTC.

The chain recombines TRBV7-2 with TRBJ2-5, with 9 nucleotides matching TRBD1. The ends lost 5 bases at V and 5 bases at J; junction bases unmatched: 3. CDR1 and CDR2 from the germline V gene are SGHTA and FQGNSA. The CDR3 loop spans 13 amino acids. CDR3 nucleotide sequence: TGTGCCAGCAGCATCGACAGGGGGGAGACCCAGTACTTC. It codes for CASSIDRGETQYF.

The rearrangement uses TRBV12-5 and TRBJ2-2, with 11 bases fitting TRBD2. CDR1 is LGHNT and CDR2 is FRNRAP in the germline V gene. This CDR3 contains 20 residues. V trimming: 4 bases; J trimming: 7 bases; junction bases outside the gene matches: 20. CDR3 coding DNA: TGTGCTAGTGGTTCGATCCTAGCGGGAGGTCCCCCCCCGAAGGGCGGGGAGCTGTTTTTT. Encoded protein: CASGSILAGGPPPKGGELFF.